What follows are 23 T cell receptor beta chains derived from one specimen sequenced in a study of glioma-infiltrating T cells (dated by TCRdb to about 2016). The listed sequencing device is Illumina MiSeq. The iRepertoire nested amplicon-rescue multiplex PCR (arm-PCR) platform was used to amplify TCR alpha and beta CDR3 regions from RNA. TCRdb ran its own pipeline on the public reads, namely fastp trimming at Q25 and MiXCR clone calling, and kept in-frame beta chains. Rows with a matching CDR3 protein are joined into one entry that keeps the most common DNA and genes. The sample records 85,000 to 110,000 distinct CDR3 sequences, around 28% of which are singletons. 40% to 45% of the sample is in the top ten clones. Sequenced sample: glioma tissue, nonneoplastic brain tissue, or PBMCs (not recorded which). Receptors originate from a human donor with low-grade glioma or glioblastoma, undergoing nonglioma brain surgery, or in good health (not recorded which).

This clonotype has just a few counts. This rearrangement joins TRBV2 to TRBJ2-7; unclear D gene. The CDR3 consists of 11 residues. Germline loops: CDR1 SNHLY, CDR2 FYNNEI. The V and J ends lost 8 bases and 1 base respectively, with 6 bases between them. Here the CDR3 reads CASAGSYEQYF. CDR3 in DNA: TGTGCCAGCGCAGGATCCTACGAGCAGTACTTC.

This clonotype was seen ten or more times. The chain uses TRBV6-1 and TRBJ2-1, with D possibly TRBD1 on 6 matching bases. Germline lookup yields CDR1 MNHNS and CDR2 SASEGT. The CDR3 is 18 residues long. Between the trimmed V and J ends, which lost 6 bases and 6 bases, there was a span of 27 bases. The CDR3 protein is CASSPIVPGTSHANEQFF. The CDR3 DNA sequence: TGTGCCAGCAGCCCGATAGTTCCCGGGACAAGTCACGCCAATGAGCAGTTCTTC.

This chain connects TRBV5-5 to TRBJ2-2, with D tentatively TRBD1 (6 bases). From germline, CDR1 is SGHKS and CDR2 YYEKEE (reference sequence). V shed 4 bases and J shed 4 bases, with 17 bases lying between them. There are 16 residues in the CDR3. CDR3 DNA sequence: TGTGCCAGCAGCCCCAGACAGGTGATAGGCACCGGGGAGCTGTTTTTT. Translating gives CASSPRQVIGTGELFF.

This sequence joins TRBV12-3 or TRBV12-4 and TRBJ2-1; TRBD2 agrees at 8 bases. The CDR3 length is 16 residues. V trimming: 5 bases; J trimming: 6 bases; junction bases outside the gene matches: 12. The CDR3 loop is CASSPSGRGDINEQFF. Here the CDR3 DNA reads TGTGCCAGCAGTCCTTCTGGGCGGGGGGACATCAATGAGCAGTTCTTC.

The table lists this clonotype with many counts. This chain joins TRBV6-1 and TRBJ1-2; D is unresolved. The CDR3 length is 14 residues. Germline V CDR1 and CDR2: MNHNS, SASEGT. V lost 5 bases and J lost 4, with 14 bases in between. The CDR3 is CASSLRSATYGYTF. In nucleotides, the CDR3 is TGTGCCAGCAGTCTCCGGAGTGCGACCTATGGCTACACCTTC.

The table lists this clonotype with many counts. This chain uses TRBV7-2 with TRBJ2-3, with 8 bases aligning to TRBD2. The germline V gene encodes CDR1 SGHTA and CDR2 FQGNSA. V shed 6 bases, J shed 6 bases, and the junction held 8 bases outside the gene matches. The CDR3 runs to 14 residues. The CDR3 coding sequence is TGTGCCAGCAGGCGACTAGCGATCGGGGATACGCAGTATTTT. Translating it yields CASRRLAIGDTQYF.

This clonotype has only one observation. A much larger clone differs from this one at a single base, so this may be a read error. The chain recombines TRBV28 with TRBJ1-2; D gene ambiguous. The V gene's germline CDR1 is MDHEN and CDR2 SYDVKM. V gave up 3 bases and J gave up 8 bases, with 13 bases separating them. The length of the CDR3 is 13 residues. CDR3: CASSLQATGGYTF. The CDR3 DNA follows: TGTGCCAGCAGTTTGCAGGCCACGGGAGGCTACACCTTC.

The rearrangement uses TRBV19 and TRBJ1-1; 8 bases align to TRBD1. The CDR3 spans 17 residues. The junction had 11 bases not matched to a gene; V was cut back by 5 bases and J by 0 bases. CDR1 and CDR2 (germline): LNHDA, SQIVND (reference sequence). This CDR3 is CASSLSMTGAMNTEAFF. The CDR3 DNA sequence: TGTGCCAGTAGTCTCTCCATGACAGGGGCCATGAACACTGAAGCTTTCTTT.

Worth noting for this clonotype: A read error is possible here, since a much larger clone lies one base away. This rearrangement joins TRBV2 to TRBJ1-1; the D is unclear. The CDR3 consists of 15 residues. Germline CDR1 is SNHLY and CDR2 is FYNNEI. The CDR3: CASRGSGTPNNEAFF. The CDR3 DNA is TGTGCCAGCAGGGGATCTGGTACACCGAACAATGAAGCTTTCTTT.

This clonotype was seen repeatedly, ten times or more. The rearrangement links TRBV19 to TRBJ2-3; tentatively, D is TRBD2 (5 bases). With 0 bases removed from V and 6 bases from J, the gap between germline ends came to 13 bases. CDR3 length: 15 residues. Germline V gene sequence: CDR1 LNHDA, CDR2 SQIVND (reference sequence). The CDR3 here is CASSIDRTVIDTQYF. CDR3 in DNA: TGTGCCAGTAGTATAGACCGGACTGTTATCGATACGCAGTATTTT.

This clonotype was recorded at least ten times. V usage is TRBV7-6 and J usage is TRBJ2-1; D call uncertain. The V end lost 0 bases, the J end lost 1 base, and 7 bases lay between the germline ends. The CDR3 runs to 15 residues. CDR1 and CDR2 (germline): SGHVS, FNYEAQ. This chain's CDR3 is CASSLAGFSYNEQFF. CDR3 in DNA: TGTGCCAGCAGCTTAGCGGGGTTTTCCTACAATGAGCAGTTCTTC.

This clonotype appeared once. Relative to the germline gene, one junction end is altered; a read error may explain this. This chain connects TRBV6-2 or TRBV6-3 to TRBJ2-1; D not resolved. CDR1 and CDR2 (germline): MNHEY, SVGEGT. This CDR3 comprises 11 residues. The DNA of the CDR3 is TGTGCCGGCAGTTACGAGAATGAGCAGTTATTC. This gives the protein CAGSYENEQLF.

This clonotype was seen ten or more times. The germline gene is not matched at one end of the junction; a read error may be the cause. The chain recombines TRBV7-2 with TRBJ1-3; D is unclear. CDR1 is SGHTA, CDR2 FQGNSA, per germline. This CDR3 region has 15 residues. CDR3 sequence reads: CASNLGPGAGNTIYF. CDR3 nucleotide sequence: TGTGCCAGCAACTTAGGACCCGGTGCTGGAAACACCATATATTTT.

This clonotype was picked up many times. The chain recombines TRBV4-2 with TRBJ2-3; TRBD2 matches at 9 bases. This CDR3 spans 18 amino acids. Per the germline V gene, CDR1 is LGHNA and CDR2 is YNFKEQ. V trimming: 2 bases; J trimming: 4 bases; junction bases outside the gene matches: 13. For the CDR3, the DNA is TGTGCCAGCAGCCAAAGGGACGGTGGACTAGCGTTGGCAGATACGCAGTATTTT. This translates into CASSQRDGGLALADTQYF.

Details on this clonotype: A much larger clone sits a single nucleotide away, making a read error possible. DNA for the CDR3: TGTGCCAGCAGTGGTCGGGACAGGGGGTCGGAAGATACGCAGTATTTT. It specifies CASSGRDRGSEDTQYF. The rearrangement uses TRBV28 and TRBJ2-3; 11 nucleotides align to TRBD1. The CDR3 extends over 16 amino acids. In germline, CDR1 is MDHEN, CDR2 SYDVKM. The V segment lost 5 bases and the J segment 5 bases; nucleotides outside the gene matches: 9.

This clonotype was counted ten times or more. This rearrangement joins TRBV4-3 to TRBJ2-7, with 11 bases lining up with TRBD1. J gave up 4 bases and V 3 bases, and 5 bases lay outside the gene matches. The CDR3 runs 15 residues. Germline-derived CDR1 and CDR2 are LGHNA and YSLEER. The CDR3 reads CASSHTGTGGYEQYF. CDR3 in DNA: TGCGCCAGCAGCCATACCGGGACAGGGGGATACGAGCAGTACTTC.

This clonotype has at least ten counts. The rearrangement joins TRBV27 to TRBJ2-1, with D possibly being TRBD2 (6 bases). Germline-derived CDR1 and CDR2 are MNHEY and SMNVEV (reference sequence). The V gene lost 0 bases and the J gene lost 8 bases, with 14 bases spanning the gap. This CDR3 has 15 amino acids. CDR3 in DNA: TGTGCCAGCAGTTTATCTCTCAAACTAGCCGATGAGCAGTTCTTC. Translating it yields CASSLSLKLADEQFF.

In this sample, this clonotype turned up many times. The gene calls are TRBV6-1 and TRBJ2-3; D is possibly TRBD2 (6 bases). CDR1 is MNHNS and CDR2 is SASEGT in the germline V gene. Trimming took 1 base from V and 4 from J, leaving 9 bases between them. The CDR3 runs to 14 residues. CDR3: CASSEGLVSDTQYF. The CDR3 DNA follows: TGTGCCAGCAGTGAAGGACTAGTATCAGATACGCAGTATTTT.

This clonotype was counted at least ten times. This chain joins TRBV2 and TRBJ2-2; 7 nucleotides agree with TRBD1. Germline CDR1 reads SNHLY; CDR2 reads FYNNEI. This CDR3 has 15 amino acids. Trimming took 5 bases from V and 1 from J; bases not matched to a gene: 4. In DNA form, the CDR3 reads TGTGCCAGCAGTCGACAGGGAAAGAACACCGGGGAGCTGTTTTTT. Translated: CASSRQGKNTGELFF. The whole variable domain, remainder taken from reference TRBV2 and TRBJ2-2, is EPEVTQTPSHQVTQMGQEVILRCVPISNHLYFYWYRQILGQKVEFLVSFYNNEISEKSEIFDDQFSVERPDGSNFTLKIRSTKLEDSAMYFCASSRQGKNTGELFFGEGSRLTVL.

The chain links TRBV7-2 to TRBJ2-3, with a weak D call TRBD2 (5 bases). This CDR3 has 15 residues. CDR1 and CDR2 (germline): SGHTA, FQGNSA. The germline V and J ends were trimmed by 7 bases and 4 bases, with 18 bases remaining between them. The CDR3 is CASISTNGLADTQYF. CDR3 coding DNA: TGTGCCAGCATCTCAACGAACGGACTGGCAGATACGCAGTATTTT. The variable domain in full, with the rest retrieved from reference TRBV7-2 and TRBJ2-3, is GAGVSQSPSNKVTEKGKDVELRCDPISGHTALYWYRQSLGQGLEFLIYFQGNSAPDKSGLPSDRFSAERTGGSVSTLTIQRTQQEDSAVYLCASISTNGLADTQYFGPGTRLTVL.

The V gene is TRBV7-9, the J gene TRBJ2-2; D is unresolved. The CDR3 consists of 15 residues. Germline V gene sequence: CDR1 SEHNR, CDR2 FQNEAQ (reference sequence). Between the trimmed V and J ends, which lost 2 bases and 2 bases, there was a span of 9 bases. DNA of the CDR3: TGTGCCAGCAGCTTAAACAGTCGAAACACCGGGGAGCTGTTTTTT. It encodes CASSLNSRNTGELFF.

The chain has TRBV24-1 and TRBJ2-7; TRBD2 matches 15 bases. V dropped 2 bases and J dropped 0; count of bases not matched to a gene: 4. This CDR3 has 18 amino acids. Germline values: CDR1 KGHDR, CDR2 SFDVKD. Here the CDR3 reads CATSDSGTSGGSSYEQYF. The CDR3 region has the DNA TGTGCCACCAGTGATTCCGGGACTAGCGGGGGGAGCTCCTACGAGCAGTACTTC.

As for this clonotype: Given the absence of the conserved phenylalanine or tryptophan at the CDR3 end, a read error is likely. This chain links TRBV6-2 or TRBV6-3 with TRBJ2-1, with 13 positions matching TRBD2. The CDR3 is 14 residues long. The V gene's germline CDR1 is MNHEY and CDR2 SVGEGT. The trim removed 2 bases at V and 10 bases at J, leaving 2 bases unmatched. CDR3 DNA sequence: TGTGCCAGCAGTTACGGGACTAGCGGGACAGAGCAGTTCCTC. This encodes CASSYGTSGTEQFL.